The entry that follows covers one T cell receptor (beta chain) sequence. This sample is part of a study of blood T cell repertoires in COVID-19. At the level of the study: Sites across the United States, Italy and Spain contributed samples from acute and convalescent COVID-19. PBMCs, B-cell-depleted T cells, or T cells provided the cDNA or gDNA that made up the material.

Original processing notes: The assay estimated nucleated cells by amplifying reference gene primers. TCRdb's copy holds only in-frame clones and misses some; the assay was immunoSEQ multiplex PCR. V, J and clone size were drawn from that table, and D and trimming were deduced from the DNA. Of about 91,000 clones listed, around 90% are singletons. This CDR3 is 14 amino acids long. J was trimmed by 7 bases and V by 2 bases; bases with no gene match: 7. Germline CDR1 and CDR2: SGHAT and FQDESV (reference sequence). The TCR was taken from an older woman with acute or convalescent COVID-19. V usage is TRBV11-1 and J usage is TRBJ1-2; 7 nucleotides agree with TRBD1. The sample taken for sequencing was peripheral blood. The CDR3 loop reads CASSLQQGFSGYTF. DNA for the CDR3: TGTGCCAGCAGCTTACAACAGGGGTTCAGTGGCTACACCTTC.